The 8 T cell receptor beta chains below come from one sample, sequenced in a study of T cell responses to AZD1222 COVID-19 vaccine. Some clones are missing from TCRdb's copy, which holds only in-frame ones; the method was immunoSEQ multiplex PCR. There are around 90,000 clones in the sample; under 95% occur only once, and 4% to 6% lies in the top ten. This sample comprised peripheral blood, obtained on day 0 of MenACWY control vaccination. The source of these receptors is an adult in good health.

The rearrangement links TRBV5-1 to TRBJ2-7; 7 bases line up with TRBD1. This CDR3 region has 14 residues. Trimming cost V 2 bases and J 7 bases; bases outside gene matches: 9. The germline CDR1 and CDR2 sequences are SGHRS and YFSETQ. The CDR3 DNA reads TGCGCCAGCAGCTTAGGGACAGCGCTGTTGGAGCAGTACTTC. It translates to CASSLGTALLEQYF.

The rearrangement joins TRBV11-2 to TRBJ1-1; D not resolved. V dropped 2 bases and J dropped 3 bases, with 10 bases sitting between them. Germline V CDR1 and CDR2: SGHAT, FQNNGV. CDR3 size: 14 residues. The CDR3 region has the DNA TGTGCCAGCAGCTTAAGTTGGAGGGACACTGAAGCTTTCTTT. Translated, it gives CASSLSWRDTEAFF.

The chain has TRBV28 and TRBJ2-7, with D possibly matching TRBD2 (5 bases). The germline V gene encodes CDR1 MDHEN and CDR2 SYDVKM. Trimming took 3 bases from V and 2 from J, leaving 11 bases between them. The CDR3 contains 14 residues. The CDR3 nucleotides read TGTGCCAGCAGTTTCCCCGGGGAGACCTACGAGCAGTACTTC. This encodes CASSFPGETYEQYF. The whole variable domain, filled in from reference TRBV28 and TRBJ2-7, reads DVKVTQSSRYLVKRTGEKVFLECVQDMDHENMFWYRQDPGLGLRLIYFSYDVKMKEKGDIPEGYSVSREKKERFSLILESASTNQTSMYLCASSFPGETYEQYFGPGTRLTVT.

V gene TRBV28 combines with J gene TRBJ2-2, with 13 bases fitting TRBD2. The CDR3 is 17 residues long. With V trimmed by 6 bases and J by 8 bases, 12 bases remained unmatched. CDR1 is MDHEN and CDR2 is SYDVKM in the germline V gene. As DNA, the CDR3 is TGTGCCAGCAGCTACGGCGGACTAGCGGGAGTTGCGGGGGAGCTGTTTTTT. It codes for CASSYGGLAGVAGELFF.

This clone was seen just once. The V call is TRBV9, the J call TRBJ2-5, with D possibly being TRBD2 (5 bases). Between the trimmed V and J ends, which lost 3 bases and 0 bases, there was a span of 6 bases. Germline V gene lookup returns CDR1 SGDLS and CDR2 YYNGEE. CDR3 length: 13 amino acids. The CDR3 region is CASSASNQETQYF. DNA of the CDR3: TGTGCCAGCAGCGCTAGCAACCAAGAGACCCAGTACTTC.

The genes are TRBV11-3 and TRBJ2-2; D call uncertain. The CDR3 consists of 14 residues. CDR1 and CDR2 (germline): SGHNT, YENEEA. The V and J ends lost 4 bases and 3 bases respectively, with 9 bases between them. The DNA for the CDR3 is TGTGCCAGCAGCTCCGGACCGGACACCGGGGAGCTGTTTTTT. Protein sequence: CASSSGPDTGELFF.

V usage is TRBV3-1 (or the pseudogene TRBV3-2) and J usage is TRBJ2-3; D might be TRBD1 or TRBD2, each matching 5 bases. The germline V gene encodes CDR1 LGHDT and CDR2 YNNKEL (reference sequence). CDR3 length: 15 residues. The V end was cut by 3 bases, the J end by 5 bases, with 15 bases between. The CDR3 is CASSHPGTAVDTQYF. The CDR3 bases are TGTGCCAGCAGCCATCCCGGGACGGCGGTAGATACGCAGTATTTT.

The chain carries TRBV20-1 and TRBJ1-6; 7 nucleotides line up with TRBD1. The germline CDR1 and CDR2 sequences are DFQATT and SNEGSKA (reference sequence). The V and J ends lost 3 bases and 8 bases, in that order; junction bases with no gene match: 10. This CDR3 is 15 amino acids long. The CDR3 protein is CSASKGDRQYSPLHF. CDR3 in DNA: TGCAGTGCTAGTAAGGGGGACAGACAGTATTCACCCCTCCACTTT.